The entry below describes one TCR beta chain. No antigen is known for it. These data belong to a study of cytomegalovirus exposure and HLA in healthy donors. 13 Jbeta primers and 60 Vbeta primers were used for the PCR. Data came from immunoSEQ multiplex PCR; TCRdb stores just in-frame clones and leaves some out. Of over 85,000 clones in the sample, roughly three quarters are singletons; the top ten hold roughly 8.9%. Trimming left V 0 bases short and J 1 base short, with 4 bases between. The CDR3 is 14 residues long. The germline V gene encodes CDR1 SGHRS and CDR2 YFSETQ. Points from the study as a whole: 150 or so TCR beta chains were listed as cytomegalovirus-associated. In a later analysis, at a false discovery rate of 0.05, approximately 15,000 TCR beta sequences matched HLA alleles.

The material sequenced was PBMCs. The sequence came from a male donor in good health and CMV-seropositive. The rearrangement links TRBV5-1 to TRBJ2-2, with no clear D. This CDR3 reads CASSLALNTGELFF. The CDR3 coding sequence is TGCGCCAGCAGCTTGGCCCTGAACACCGGGGAGCTGTTTTTT. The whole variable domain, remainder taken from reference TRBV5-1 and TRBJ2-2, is KAGVTQTPRYLIKTRGQQVTLSCSPISGHRSVSWYQQTPGQGLQFLFEYFSETQRNKGNFPGRFSGRQFSNSRSEMNVSTLELGDSALYLCASSLALNTGELFFGEGSRLTVL.